This section outlines one T cell receptor beta chain sequence together with its context. This sample stems from a study of blood T cell repertoires in COVID-19. Turning to the study itself: From T cells, B-cell-depleted T cells, or PBMCs came the material, which was cDNA or gDNA.

Sequencing was performed with immunoSEQ multiplex PCR; in TCRdb, only in-frame clones are kept and a portion is missing. Of roughly 180,000 clones listed, about 85% were seen once; the top ten hold less than 6.5%. CDR3 size: 14 residues. The V and J ends lost 4 bases and 0 bases respectively, with 7 bases between them. Looked up from germline, CDR1 is KGHSH and CDR2 is LQKENI. Sequenced sample: peripheral blood. The rearrangement links TRBV18 to TRBJ1-5; D remains unclear. The receptor was derived from a woman in her forties or fifties with COVID-19, enrolled during active disease. The CDR3 DNA reads as TGTGCCAGCTCACGAGGGTATAGCAATCAGCCCCAGCATTTT. Protein: CASSRGYSNQPQHF.